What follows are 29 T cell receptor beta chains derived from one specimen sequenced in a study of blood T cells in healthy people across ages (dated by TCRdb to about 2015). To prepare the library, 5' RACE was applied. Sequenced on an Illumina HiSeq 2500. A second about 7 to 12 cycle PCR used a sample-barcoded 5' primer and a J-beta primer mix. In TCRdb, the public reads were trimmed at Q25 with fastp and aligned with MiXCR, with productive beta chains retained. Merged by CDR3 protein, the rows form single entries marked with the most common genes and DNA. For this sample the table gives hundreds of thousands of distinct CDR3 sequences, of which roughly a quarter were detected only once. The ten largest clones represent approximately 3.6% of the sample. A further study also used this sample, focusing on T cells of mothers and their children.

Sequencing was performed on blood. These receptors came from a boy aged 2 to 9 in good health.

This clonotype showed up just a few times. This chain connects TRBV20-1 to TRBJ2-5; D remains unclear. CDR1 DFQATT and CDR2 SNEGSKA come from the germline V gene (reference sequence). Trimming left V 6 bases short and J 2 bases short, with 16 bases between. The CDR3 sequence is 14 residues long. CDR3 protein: CSAKSWTVQETQYF. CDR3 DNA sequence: TGCAGTGCCAAAAGCTGGACGGTTCAAGAGACCCAGTACTTC.

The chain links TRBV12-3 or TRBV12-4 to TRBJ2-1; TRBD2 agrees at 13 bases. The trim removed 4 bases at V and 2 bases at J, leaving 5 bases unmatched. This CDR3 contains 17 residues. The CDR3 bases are TGTGCCAGCAGTTCGGGGACTAGCGGGGCTACCTACAATGAGCAGTTCTTC. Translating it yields CASSSGTSGATYNEQFF.

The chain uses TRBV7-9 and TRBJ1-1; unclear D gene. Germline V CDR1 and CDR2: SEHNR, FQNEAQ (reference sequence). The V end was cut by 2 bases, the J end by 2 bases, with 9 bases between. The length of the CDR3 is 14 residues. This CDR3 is CASSLMGFNTEAFF. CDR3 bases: TGTGCCAGCAGCTTAATGGGCTTTAACACTGAAGCTTTCTTT.

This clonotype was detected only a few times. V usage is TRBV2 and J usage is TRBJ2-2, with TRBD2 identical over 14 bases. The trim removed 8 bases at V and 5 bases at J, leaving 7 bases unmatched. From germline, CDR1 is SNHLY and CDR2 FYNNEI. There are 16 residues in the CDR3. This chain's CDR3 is CASETGTSGGTGELFF. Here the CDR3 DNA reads TGTGCCAGCGAGACCGGGACTAGCGGGGGAACCGGGGAGCTGTTTTTT.

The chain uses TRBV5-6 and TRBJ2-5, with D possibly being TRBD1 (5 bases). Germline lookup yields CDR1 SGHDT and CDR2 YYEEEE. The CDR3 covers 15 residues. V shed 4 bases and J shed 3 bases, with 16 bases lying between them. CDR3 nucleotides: TGTGCCAGCAGCCTGGAACAGGCCCGGGAAGAGACCCAGTACTTC. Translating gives CASSLEQAREETQYF.

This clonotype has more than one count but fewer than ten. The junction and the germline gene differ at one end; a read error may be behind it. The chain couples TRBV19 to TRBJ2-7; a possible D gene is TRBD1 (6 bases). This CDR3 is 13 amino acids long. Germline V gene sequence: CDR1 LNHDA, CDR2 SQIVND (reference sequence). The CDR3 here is CARSQQNFYRDHF. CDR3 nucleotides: TGTGCCAGAAGTCAGCAAAACTTCTACAGGGATCACTTC.

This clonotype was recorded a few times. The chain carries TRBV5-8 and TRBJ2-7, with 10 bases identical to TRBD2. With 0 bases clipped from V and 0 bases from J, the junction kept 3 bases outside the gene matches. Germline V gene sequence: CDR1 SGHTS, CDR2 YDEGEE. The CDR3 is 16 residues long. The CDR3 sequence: CASSLAGTSASYEQYF. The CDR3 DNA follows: TGTGCCAGCAGCTTGGCCGGGACTAGCGCCTCCTACGAGCAGTACTTC.

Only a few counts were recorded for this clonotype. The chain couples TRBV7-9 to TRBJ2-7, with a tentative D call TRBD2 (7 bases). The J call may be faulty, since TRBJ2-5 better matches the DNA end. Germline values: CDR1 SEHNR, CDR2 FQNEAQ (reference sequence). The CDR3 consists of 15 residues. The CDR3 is CASSVLGGRYETQYF. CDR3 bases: TGTGCCAGCAGCGTACTCGGGGGGCGCTACGAGACCCAGTACTTC.

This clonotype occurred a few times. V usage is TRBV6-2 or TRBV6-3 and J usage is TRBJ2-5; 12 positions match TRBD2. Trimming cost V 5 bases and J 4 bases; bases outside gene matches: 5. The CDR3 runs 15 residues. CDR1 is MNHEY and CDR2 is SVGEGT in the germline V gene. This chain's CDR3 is CASSKTSGGLETQYF. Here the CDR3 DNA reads TGTGCCAGCAGTAAGACTAGCGGGGGTCTAGAGACCCAGTACTTC.

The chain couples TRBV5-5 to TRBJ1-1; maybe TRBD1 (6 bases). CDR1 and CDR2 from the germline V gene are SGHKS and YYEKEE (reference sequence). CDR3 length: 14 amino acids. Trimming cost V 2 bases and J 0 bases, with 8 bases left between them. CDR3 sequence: CASSFPGVNTEAFF. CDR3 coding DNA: TGTGCCAGCAGCTTCCCAGGGGTGAACACTGAAGCTTTCTTT.

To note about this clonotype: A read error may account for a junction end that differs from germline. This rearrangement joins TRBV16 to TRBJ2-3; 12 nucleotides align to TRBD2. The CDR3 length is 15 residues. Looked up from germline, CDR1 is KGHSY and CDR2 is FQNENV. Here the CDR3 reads CASSRTSGTVDAQYF. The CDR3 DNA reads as TGTGCCAGCAGTCGGACTAGCGGGACAGTAGATGCGCAGTATTTT.

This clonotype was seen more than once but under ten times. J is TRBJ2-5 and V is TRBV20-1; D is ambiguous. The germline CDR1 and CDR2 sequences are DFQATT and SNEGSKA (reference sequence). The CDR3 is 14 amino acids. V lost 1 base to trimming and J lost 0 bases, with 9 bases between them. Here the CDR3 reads CSARATAYQETQYF. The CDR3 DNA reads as TGCAGTGCTAGAGCGACGGCATACCAAGAGACCCAGTACTTC.

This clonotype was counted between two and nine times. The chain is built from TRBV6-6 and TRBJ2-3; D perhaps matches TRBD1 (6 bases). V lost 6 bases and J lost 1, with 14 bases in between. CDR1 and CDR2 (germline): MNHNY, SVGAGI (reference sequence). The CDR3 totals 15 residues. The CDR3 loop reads CASSAGPGGTDTQYF. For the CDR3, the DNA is TGTGCCAGCAGCGCCGGACCAGGGGGCACAGATACGCAGTATTTT.

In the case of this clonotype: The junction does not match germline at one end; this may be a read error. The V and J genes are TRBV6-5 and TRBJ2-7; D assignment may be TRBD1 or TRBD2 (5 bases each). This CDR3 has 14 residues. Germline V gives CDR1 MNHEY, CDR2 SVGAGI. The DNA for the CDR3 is TGTGCCGGCAGTTACAGGATCGGGGCGAGCGAGCAGTACTTC. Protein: CAGSYRIGASEQYF.

The CDR3 DNA is TGTGCCACCGGGACAGGGGACCACAATGAGCAGTTCTTC. It encodes CATGTGDHNEQFF. This chain connects TRBV24-1 to TRBJ2-1, with TRBD1 matching 10 bases. Trimming removed 9 bases from V and 5 bases from J; junction bases left unmatched: 3. The germline gives CDR1 KGHDR, CDR2 SFDVKD. The CDR3 length is 13 residues.

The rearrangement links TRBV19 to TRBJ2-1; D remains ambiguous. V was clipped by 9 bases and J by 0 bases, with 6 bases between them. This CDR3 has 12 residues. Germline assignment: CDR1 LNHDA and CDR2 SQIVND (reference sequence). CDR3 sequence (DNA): TGTGCCAGCTATAGCTCCTACAATGAGCAGTTCTTC. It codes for CASYSSYNEQFF.

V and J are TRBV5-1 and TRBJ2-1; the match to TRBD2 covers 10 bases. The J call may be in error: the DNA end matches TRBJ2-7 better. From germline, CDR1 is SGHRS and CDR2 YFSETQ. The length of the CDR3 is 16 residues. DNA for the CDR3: TGCGCCAGCAGCTTGACAGCGGGGGGGCCTTCCTACGAGCAGTACTTC. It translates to CASSLTAGGPSYEQYF.

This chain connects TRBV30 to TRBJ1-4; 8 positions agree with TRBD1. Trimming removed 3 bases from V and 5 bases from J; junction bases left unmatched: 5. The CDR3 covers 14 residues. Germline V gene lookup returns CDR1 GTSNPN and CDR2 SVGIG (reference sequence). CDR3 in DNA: TGTGCCTGGAGGGCCGGACAGGGAAATGAAAAACTGTTTTTT. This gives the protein CAWRAGQGNEKLFF.

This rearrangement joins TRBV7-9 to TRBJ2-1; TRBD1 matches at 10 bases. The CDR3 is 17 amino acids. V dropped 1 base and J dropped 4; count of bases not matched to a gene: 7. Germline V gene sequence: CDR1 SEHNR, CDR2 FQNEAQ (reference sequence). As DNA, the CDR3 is TGTGCCAGCAGCTTAGGACCCGGGACAGGGGTTTACAATGAGCAGTTCTTC. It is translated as CASSLGPGTGVYNEQFF.

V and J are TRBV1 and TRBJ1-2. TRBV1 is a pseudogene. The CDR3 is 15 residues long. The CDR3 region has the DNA TGCACCAGCAGCCACCCTCGGGCCACCCTAGGGGGCTACACCTTC. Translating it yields CTSSHPRATLGGYTF.

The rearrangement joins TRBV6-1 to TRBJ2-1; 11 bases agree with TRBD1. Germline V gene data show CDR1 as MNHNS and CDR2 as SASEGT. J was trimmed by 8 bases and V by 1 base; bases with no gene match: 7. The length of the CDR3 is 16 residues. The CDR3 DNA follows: TGTGCCAGCAGTGAAGTAGGGACAGGGGGTAAGGATGAGCAGTTCTTC. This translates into CASSEVGTGGKDEQFF.

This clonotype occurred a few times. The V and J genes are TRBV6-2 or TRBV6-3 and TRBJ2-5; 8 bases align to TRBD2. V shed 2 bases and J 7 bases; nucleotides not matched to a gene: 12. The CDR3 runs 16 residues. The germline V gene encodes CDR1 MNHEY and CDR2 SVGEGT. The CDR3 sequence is CASSYKVGGLDGTQYF. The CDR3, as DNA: TGTGCCAGCAGTTACAAAGTCGGGGGACTAGACGGGACCCAGTACTTC.

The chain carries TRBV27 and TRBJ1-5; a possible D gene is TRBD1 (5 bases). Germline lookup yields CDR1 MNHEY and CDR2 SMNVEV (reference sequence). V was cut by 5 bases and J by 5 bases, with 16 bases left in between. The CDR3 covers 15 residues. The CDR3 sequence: CASSAERGIDQPQHF. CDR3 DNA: TGTGCCAGCAGTGCAGAGAGGGGAATTGATCAGCCCCAGCATTTT.

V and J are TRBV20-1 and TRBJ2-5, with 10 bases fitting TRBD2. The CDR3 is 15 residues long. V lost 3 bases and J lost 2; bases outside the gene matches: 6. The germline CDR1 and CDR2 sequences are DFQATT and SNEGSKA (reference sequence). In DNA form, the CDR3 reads TGCAGTGCTAGGGATGGACTAGCGGCACAAGAGACCCAGTACTTC. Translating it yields CSARDGLAAQETQYF.

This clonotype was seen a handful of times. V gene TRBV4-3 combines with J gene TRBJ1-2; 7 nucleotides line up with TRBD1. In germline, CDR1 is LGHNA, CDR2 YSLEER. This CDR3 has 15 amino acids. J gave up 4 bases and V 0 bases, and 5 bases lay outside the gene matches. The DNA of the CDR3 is TGCGCCAGCAGCCAAGAAAAGACAGGGTCCTATGGCTACACCTTC. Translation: CASSQEKTGSYGYTF.

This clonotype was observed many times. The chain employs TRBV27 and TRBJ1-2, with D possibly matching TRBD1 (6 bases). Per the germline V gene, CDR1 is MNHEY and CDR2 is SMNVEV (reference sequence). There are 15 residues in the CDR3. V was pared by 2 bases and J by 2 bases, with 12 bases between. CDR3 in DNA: TGTGCCAGCAGTTTAATGTCTGGGGGCAACTATGGCTACACCTTC. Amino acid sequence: CASSLMSGGNYGYTF.

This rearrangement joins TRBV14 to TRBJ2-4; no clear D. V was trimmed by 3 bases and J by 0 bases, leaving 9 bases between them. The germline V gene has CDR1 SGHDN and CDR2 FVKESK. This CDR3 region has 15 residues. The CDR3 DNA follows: TGTGCCAGCAGCCACCGACACTTAGCCAAAAACATTCAGTACTTC. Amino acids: CASSHRHLAKNIQYF.

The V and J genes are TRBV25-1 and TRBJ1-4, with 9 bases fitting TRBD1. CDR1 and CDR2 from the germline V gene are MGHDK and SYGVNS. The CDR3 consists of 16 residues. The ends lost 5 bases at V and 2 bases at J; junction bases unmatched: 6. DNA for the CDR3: TGTGCCAGCAGTACAACAGGGGGCCCGACTAATGAAAAACTGTTTTTT. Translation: CASSTTGGPTNEKLFF.

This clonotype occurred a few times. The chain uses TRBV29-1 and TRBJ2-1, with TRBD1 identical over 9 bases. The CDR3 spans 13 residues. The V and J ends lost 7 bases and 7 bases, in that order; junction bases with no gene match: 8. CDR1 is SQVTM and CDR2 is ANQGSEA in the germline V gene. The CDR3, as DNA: TGCAGCGGCCTAGGACAGGGGATGAATGAGCAGTTCTTC. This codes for CSGLGQGMNEQFF.